One and the same sample provided the 17 T cell receptor beta chains below, sequenced in a study of blood T cells in healthy people across ages. Combining a sample-barcoded 5' primer with a J-beta primer mix, a second PCR ran for roughly 7 to 11 cycles. TCRdb analysed the 5' RACE reads with MiXCR anew, one entry per CDR3 protein. The data contain 1.5 million to 1.8 million distinct CDR3 sequences, 42% of them singletons. The source material was blood. These receptor sequences come from a woman under 30 in good health.

This clonotype was detected only a few times. The rearrangement links TRBV7-2 to TRBJ1-1, with a tentative D call TRBD1 (5 bases). The CDR3 sequence is 14 residues long. The germline V and J ends were trimmed by 5 bases and 4 bases, with 14 bases remaining between them. The germline V gene has CDR1 SGHTA and CDR2 FQGNSA. This chain's CDR3 is CASSTSGRVTEAFF. Written as DNA, the CDR3 is TGTGCCAGCAGCACCTCAGGGAGGGTCACTGAAGCTTTCTTT.

As regards this clonotype: A read error may produce the germline difference seen at one junction end. This chain uses TRBV7-2 with TRBJ2-7, with D possibly TRBD1 on 8 matching bases. Germline CDR1 reads SGHTA; CDR2 reads FQGNSA. This CDR3 has 16 residues. Here the CDR3 reads CASSLGGGQVSYKQYF. In DNA, the CDR3 is TGTGCCAGCAGCTTAGGCGGGGGACAGGTGTCCTACAAGCAGTACTTC.

This clonotype showed up just once. Relative to the germline gene, one junction end is altered; a read error may explain this. The rearrangement joins TRBV9 to TRBJ2-7; 9 bases line up with TRBD1. There are 15 residues in the CDR3. The germline CDR1 and CDR2 sequences are SGDLS and YYNGEE. CDR3 amino acids: CAGSVDGTGTYEQYF. Written as DNA, the CDR3 is TGTGCCGGCAGCGTAGATGGGACAGGGACCTACGAGCAGTACTTC.

This chain uses TRBV6-1 with TRBJ1-1; D not resolved. The CDR3 is 10 residues long. Germline-derived CDR1 and CDR2 are MNHNS and SASEGT. V was pared by 2 bases and J by 11 bases, with 6 bases between. CDR3: CASSERGAFF. In DNA, the CDR3 is TGTGCCAGCAGTGAACGCGGTGCTTTCTTT.

This clonotype turned up a few times. This chain connects TRBV7-8 to TRBJ1-5, with D perhaps TRBD1 (6 bases). Germline V gene lookup returns CDR1 SGHVS and CDR2 FQNEAQ. CDR3 size: 14 residues. V lost 3 bases to trimming and J lost 5 bases, with 11 bases between them. CDR3 sequence reads: CASSFGGGDQPQHF. CDR3 in DNA: TGTGCCAGCAGCTTCGGAGGGGGGGATCAGCCCCAGCATTTT.

This clonotype was recorded a few times. The chain recombines TRBV7-2 with TRBJ2-3, with D perhaps TRBD2 (6 bases). V was clipped by 6 bases and J by 1 base, with 14 bases between them. Germline CDR1 reads SGHTA; CDR2 reads FQGNSA. The CDR3 spans 15 residues. CDR3 in amino acids: CASRMGLGGTDTQYF. DNA of the CDR3: TGTGCCAGCAGGATGGGACTCGGGGGCACAGATACGCAGTATTTT.

This clonotype turned up a few times. V usage is TRBV3-1 and J usage is TRBJ2-5; TRBD2 agrees at 11 bases. With 1 base clipped from V and 4 bases from J, the junction kept 11 bases outside the gene matches. The CDR3 consists of 18 residues. CDR1 and CDR2 from the germline V gene are LGHDT and YNNKEL (reference sequence). CDR3 nucleotide sequence: TGTGCCAGCAGCCAAGGACTAGCGGGAAGGTATGGGGGAGAGACCCAGTACTTC. This sequence encodes CASSQGLAGRYGGETQYF.

The rearrangement joins TRBV20-1 to TRBJ1-1; D gene unclear. Between the trimmed V and J ends, which lost 5 bases and 1 base, there was a span of 11 bases. Germline CDR1 is DFQATT and CDR2 is SNEGSKA (reference sequence). This CDR3 contains 13 residues. The CDR3 sequence is CSAHALANTEAFF. The CDR3 nucleotides read TGCAGTGCTCACGCCCTCGCGAACACTGAAGCTTTCTTT.

CDR3 DNA: TGTGCCAGCAGTTTAGCAGGGACCCTCACCGGGGAGCTGTTTTTT. It encodes CASSLAGTLTGELFF. V usage is TRBV12-3 or TRBV12-4 and J usage is TRBJ2-2; D may be TRBD1 or TRBD2 (5 bases each). The V end was cut by 0 bases, the J end by 4 bases, with 9 bases between. This CDR3 contains 15 residues.

This chain links TRBV7-2 with TRBJ1-1; D ambiguous. CDR1 and CDR2 (germline): SGHTA, FQGNSA. The CDR3 runs to 15 residues. Trimming stripped 3 bases from V and 2 bases from J, with 13 bases between. The CDR3 DNA is TGTGCCAGCAGCTTGGGCCTAAGGGCCAACACTGAAGCTTTCTTT. It specifies CASSLGLRANTEAFF.

V usage is TRBV20-1 and J usage is TRBJ1-5; no clear D gene. Germline V lookup: CDR1 DFQATT, CDR2 SNEGSKA (reference sequence). The CDR3 is 14 residues long. V was pared by 3 bases and J by 1 base, with 10 bases between. As DNA, the CDR3 is TGCAGTGCTAGGTTGGGAGCCAGCAATCAGCCCCAGCATTTT. Translation gives CSARLGASNQPQHF.

The V gene is TRBV14, the J gene TRBJ2-4; no definite D call. The DNA end lines up better with TRBJ2-7; the J call may be wrong. CDR1 is SGHDN, CDR2 FVKESK, per germline. The CDR3 loop spans 12 amino acids. CDR3 protein: CASSSNHYEQYF. Written as DNA, the CDR3 is TGTGCCAGCAGCTCCAACCACTACGAGCAGTACTTC.

This clonotype was detected only a few times. CDR3 in amino acids: CASRLLGIQETQYF. CDR3 nucleotides: TGTGCCAGCAGGCTCTTGGGGATTCAAGAGACCCAGTACTTC. The chain uses TRBV6-5 and TRBJ2-5; D not resolved. This CDR3 has 14 amino acids. Germline V CDR1 and CDR2: MNHEY, SVGAGI. V shed 6 bases and J shed 2 bases, with 13 bases lying between them.

This clonotype has a handful of counts. The chain combines TRBV19 with TRBJ2-3, with a tentative D call TRBD1 (5 bases). V lost 3 bases to trimming and J lost 1 base, with 11 bases between them. Germline values: CDR1 LNHDA, CDR2 SQIVND (reference sequence). The CDR3 is made up of 15 amino acids. CDR3 sequence reads: CASSIYQGRTDTQYF. The DNA for the CDR3 is TGTGCCAGTAGTATCTACCAGGGCCGCACAGATACGCAGTATTTT.

The chain is built from TRBV4-3 and TRBJ2-7; 9 positions agree with TRBD1. Germline CDR1 is LGHNA and CDR2 is YSLEER. The CDR3 covers 15 residues. Unmatched junction bases numbered 5, after V lost 2 bases and J lost 3 bases. The CDR3 DNA reads as TGCGCCAGCAGCCAACGGGACAGGGTGGGCTACGAGCAGTACTTC. Its translation is CASSQRDRVGYEQYF.

As to this clonotype: With a much larger clone just one base away, this may be a read error. The chain combines TRBV12-3 or TRBV12-4 with TRBJ1-2; no clear D. This CDR3 has 12 residues. This chain's CDR3 is CACSLHPYGYTF. The CDR3 DNA sequence: TGTGCCTGCAGTTTACATCCCTATGGCTACACCTTC.

The chain recombines TRBV7-9 with TRBJ1-2; a possible D gene is TRBD1 (6 bases). Deletions cut 4 bases from V and 7 bases from J, with 16 bases between. The CDR3 is made up of 14 amino acids. The germline V gene encodes CDR1 SEHNR and CDR2 FQNEAQ (reference sequence). CDR3 protein: CASSSIRGGFGYTF. In DNA, the CDR3 is TGTGCCAGCAGCTCGATCAGGGGAGGGTTTGGCTACACCTTC. Together with reference TRBV7-9 and TRBJ1-2, the CDR3 gives the full variable domain: DTGVSQNPRHKITKRGQNVTFRCDPISEHNRLYWYRQTLGQGPEFLTYFQNEAQLEKSRLLSDRFSAERPKGSFSTLEIQRTEQGDSAMYLCASSSIRGGFGYTFGSGTRLTVV.